This T cell receptor beta chain stems from a study of T cell repertoires in cytomegalovirus infection. Broader study findings: HLA-C-restricted CMV clonotypes gave the most frequent clonotype in two of eight donors.

The CDR3 sequence is 14 residues long. CDR1 and CDR2 from the germline V gene are SGDLS and YYNGEE. Trimming took 3 bases from V and 8 from J, leaving 15 bases between them. TCRdb re-called the reads with MiXCR, one entry per CDR3 protein. In the table there are hundreds of thousands of distinct CDR3 sequences, roughly 31% of which are singletons. Comments on this clonotype: Its antigen is as yet unknown.

This clonotype originated in a human donor in good health (CMV status not recorded). Some clones in this sample may be carry-over from other donors' samples. This chain uses TRBV9 with TRBJ2-1; a possible D gene is TRBD2 (6 bases). The sample was cultured CD8+ T cells from PBMCs, taken from culture after CMV antigen stimulation. The CDR3 DNA sequence: TGTGCCAGCAGCGCCGGGACTTCCCCCCATGAGCAGTTCTTC. It yields the protein CASSAGTSPHEQFF. The full variable domain, in which reference TRBV9 and TRBJ2-1 provide the parts outside the CDR3, is DSGVTQTPKHLITATGQRVTLRCSPRSGDLSVYWYQQSLDQGLQFLIQYYNGEERAKGNILERFSAQQFPDLHSELNLSSLELGDSALYFCASSAGTSPHEQFFGPGTRLTVL.